This TCR beta chain is drawn from a study of T cells in Graves' hyperthyroidism and ophthalmopathy (dated by TCRdb to about 2019). In terms of the full investigation: Peripheral blood was collected at initial diagnosis, before any treatment. TCR V-J signatures able to tell the groups apart were searched for in a discovery cohort of 90 to 100 patients, of whom roughly 42 had Graves' ophthalmopathy and around 58 had stable Graves' hyperthyroidism. Prospective prediction of ophthalmopathy was tested in an independent validation cohort consisting of roughly 19 hyperthyroidism patients and around 16 patients who later progressed to ophthalmopathy. The 100 or so discovery patients were divided at random into training and test sets in a 7:3 ratio. Thyroid tissue and blood T-cell repertoires from six Graves' hyperthyroidism patients were also compared in the study. Once sampling was done, hyperthyroidism patients were given methimazole at a starting dose of 30 mg daily, whereas ophthalmopathy patients were given high-dose intravenous methylprednisolone. TCR Vbeta CDR3 sequencing of roughly 140 peripheral blood samples (approximately 44 ophthalmopathy, 75 to 80 hyperthyroidism and approximately 17 progressor patients) is reported in the paper.

The TCR beta CDR3 regions were amplified from the RNA transcripts. A first-round RT-PCR of the TCR CDR3 used the HTBI primer set with the Qiagen OneStep RT-PCR kit. The libraries were constructed in a second round of multiplex PCR and then size-selected and purified. Sequencing of the libraries was done on an Illumina HiSeq2000 using paired-end 100 bp reads. The original pipeline was this. SOAPnuke was used to process the raw data, throwing out any read that contained adapters or uncalled bases, had a mean Phred below 15, or lacked an exact constant-primer or identifier match. COPE v1.2.5 was used to merge high-quality paired reads, and clonotypes were defined as unique nucleotide sequences. Clonotypes were aligned to IMGT TRBV, TRBD and TRBJ reference segments using MiTCR v1.1. Only V-J combinations with frequency above 0.0001, covering about 99% of repertoires, were analysed. The TCS score was defined as F50 (clonal expansion) divided by E x V (chaos), with BLOSUM62-based TCRdist calculated between CDR3 peptides within each V-J. Welch's t-statistics and random forest reduced 500 to 550 V-J features to about 12, which were used in a naive Bayes classifier (R e1071). TCRdb's own reprocessing of the public reads used fastp at Q25 and MiXCR and kept productive beta chains. Every CDR3 protein is listed once, alongside the most common genes and DNA of its rows. These V and J calls rely on TCRdb rather than the paper's analysis. The sample has 650,000 to 750,000 distinct CDR3 sequences on record, 14% of them singletons. The ten largest clonotypes hold roughly 10% of the sample.

This clonotype was observed many times. The antigen it recognizes is unknown. Base qualities were left out, and no much larger clone turns up one base away. Broad study findings and their caveats: No statistical method was used to fix the sample size in advance, and group allocation was not hidden from the investigators. During validation, the model predicted progression to ophthalmopathy a median of about 6.3 months ahead of onset, with more than 55% sensitivity and about 75% specificity. Blood samples also contained most of the expanded thyroid clonotypes (frequency above 0.001), which suggests that blood repertoires may reflect thyroid immune responses. A 13 V-J signature model separated ophthalmopathy from stable hyperthyroidism, with 87.88% sensitivity and 81% to 83% specificity in cross-validation and 80%/75% in testing.

Graves' hyperthyroidism was defined as stable when no progression to ophthalmopathy occurred over 18 months of follow-up. The hyperthyroidism patients were between 18 and 65 years old and newly diagnosed, with a disease duration of less than 2 months. Patients with uncontrolled infections, other autoimmune diseases, pregnancy or lactation were excluded. Clinical symptoms, serum thyroxine and TRAb, thyroid ultrasound, and orbital computed tomography formed the basis for the diagnoses. Ficoll-Paque density gradient centrifugation was used to isolate PBMCs from 8 to 10 ml of fresh peripheral blood. Total RNA was extracted with Trizol reagent, and quality was checked on an Agilent 2100 Bioanalyzer. Sequenced sample: blood. The receptor's source is a woman aged 18-29 years with Graves' hyperthyroidism.

The CDR3: CAWSVGGTYEQYF. The DNA sequence is as follows: TGTGCCTGGAGTGTAGGGGGGACCTACGAGCAGTACTTC. This sequence uses TRBV30 and TRBJ2-7, with the D call tentatively TRBD1 or TRBD2, each fitting 6 bases. The germline V gene (reference sequence) specifies GTSNPN as CDR1 and SVGIG as CDR2. V lost 0 bases and J lost 2 bases; the stretch between them is 8 bases long. Taken from cysteine to phenylalanine, the CDR3 has 13 residues. Only CDR3 DNA is held: 39 bases, read in frame from base 1.